This is a list of T cell receptor beta chains from one sample in a study of T cell responses to AZD1222 COVID-19 vaccine. The table came from immunoSEQ multiplex PCR; TCRdb's copy has only in-frame clones and leaves some out. The data hold 150,000 to 180,000 clones, with more than 90% observed a single time. The sample consisted of peripheral blood, taken 28 days after the second AZD1222 dose. The source of these receptors is an adult who received the AZD1222 COVID-19 vaccine. The CDR3 runs from the conserved cysteine through the conserved F or W. The D gene is left open where the match is weak. Clone size is not always given. Where it is, it says once, few, many or a class for expanded clones.

len	d_gene	abundance	v_gene	j_gene	CDR3nt	CDR3aa
13	.	once	TRBV13	TRBJ1-3	TGTGCCAGCAGCTTAGGCTGGGGGGACACCATATATTTT	CASSLGWGDTIYF
13	.	.	TRBV7-9	TRBJ1-1	TGTGCCAGCAGCCCCCCCGGGTGGACTGAAGCTTTCTTT	CASSPPGWTEAFF
15	.	.	TRBV6-1	TRBJ1-5	TGTGCCAGCAGTAAAAGGGACCGCGAGGGGCAGCCCCAGCATTTT	CASSKRDREGQPQHF
12	TRBD1	.	TRBV28	TRBJ2-4	TGTGCCAGTGGGACAGGCAAAAACATTCAGTACTTC	CASGTGKNIQYF
13	.	once	TRBV18	TRBJ2-5	TGTGCCAGCTCCCTGGGACGGCAAGAGACCCAGTACTTC	CASSLGRQETQYF
14	.	.	TRBV5-1	TRBJ1-4	TGCGCCAGCAGCTTCTCGGGGGATAATGAAAAACTGTTTTTT	CASSFSGDNEKLFF
11	.	.	TRBV5-5	TRBJ1-1	TGTGCCAGCAGCTGGACTTATGAAGCTTTCTTT	CASSWTYEAFF
15	.	.	TRBV18	TRBJ1-4	TGTGCCAGCTCACCACGCGGGGGGAGCGGCGAAAAACTGTTTTTT	CASSPRGGSGEKLFF
14	.	medium-sized	TRBV28	TRBJ2-1	TGTGCCAGCAGTTTACACCTGGGGGTAAATGAGCAGTTCTTC	CASSLHLGVNEQFF
14	.	.	TRBV6-5	TRBJ2-7	TGTGCCAGCACCGAAAGTCCAGGGAACTACGAGCAGTACTTC	CASTESPGNYEQYF
15	TRBD2	.	TRBV5-1	TRBJ2-2	TGCGCCAGCAGCCTGGGACTAGCGGTGACCGGGGAGCTGTTTTTT	CASSLGLAVTGELFF
15	.	.	TRBV27	TRBJ1-1	TGTGCCAGCAGCGATGGGCCACGAGCGAACACTGAAGCTTTCTTT	CASSDGPRANTEAFF
13	.	.	TRBV5-4	TRBJ1-1	TGTGCCAGCAGCTTTGGGGGTGAGACTGAAGCTTTCTTT	CASSFGGETEAFF
17	.	.	TRBV7-8	TRBJ1-5	TGTGCCAGCAGCCCCTCAAGTGGAGGCTATAGCAATCAGCCCCAGCATTTT	CASSPSSGGYSNQPQHF
14	TRBD2	.	TRBV19	TRBJ2-5	TGTGCCAGTAAGGACGGGAGGGGGCAAGAGACCCAGTACTTC	CASKDGRGQETQYF
16	TRBD2	.	TRBV24-1	TRBJ2-1	TGTGCCACCAGTGACTCAAGACTAGCGGGAGTTAATGAGCAGTTCTTC	CATSDSRLAGVNEQFF
15	TRBD2	few	TRBV7-3	TRBJ2-7	TGTGCCAGCAGCTTAACCGGGACTAGCGGATACGAGCAGTACTTC	CASSLTGTSGYEQYF
15	.	.	TRBV30	TRBJ1-3	TGTGCCTGGAGTCCTCGGGAACTGGCTGGAAACACCATATATTTT	CAWSPRELAGNTIYF
15	TRBD2	.	TRBV11-1	TRBJ2-1	TGTGCCAGCAGCTTACGACTAGCGGGAGTCAATGAGCAGTTCTTC	CASSLRLAGVNEQFF
13	TRBD1	.	TRBV28	TRBJ1-5	TGTGCCAGCAGTCCGACAGGGCTCAGGCCCCAGCATTTT	CASSPTGLRPQHF
15	TRBD1	.	TRBV18	TRBJ2-5	TGTGCCAGCACTCGGGACAGGGGGGTTGGAGAGACCCAGTACTTC	CASTRDRGVGETQYF
13	TRBD2	.	TRBV5-4	TRBJ2-1	TGTGCCAGCAGCCTTAGGACTAGCTATGAGCAGTTCTTC	CASSLRTSYEQFF
13	.	once	TRBV5-1	TRBJ2-7	TGCGCCAGCAGCTTGGAGGGGGCCTACGAGCAGTACTTC	CASSLEGAYEQYF
15	TRBD1	.	TRBV28	TRBJ1-1	TGTGCCAGCAGCCTGACAGGGGTAGGGAACACTGAAGCTTTCTTT	CASSLTGVGNTEAFF
15	TRBD1	once	TRBV6-5	TRBJ1-2	TGTGCCAGCAGTTACATCGGGACAGGCTGGTATGGCTACACCTTC	CASSYIGTGWYGYTF
13	.	.	TRBV19	TRBJ1-6	TGTGCCAGTAGTATTGGATCGGATTCACCCCTCCACTTT	CASSIGSDSPLHF
16	.	once	TRBV5-1	TRBJ2-3	TGCGCCAGCAGCTCGGCTATCTCAGCAAGCACAGATACGCAGTATTTT	CASSSAISASTDTQYF
16	.	few	TRBV9	TRBJ1-6	TGTGCCAGCAGCGCCAGCCTAGGCGGGGTAAATTCACCCCTCCACTTT	CASSASLGGVNSPLHF
17	.	.	TRBV10-1	TRBJ2-2	TGCGCCAGCAGTGACCTCTGGGGGGGGGCTGACACCGGGGAGCTGTTTTTT	CASSDLWGGADTGELFF
15	TRBD2	.	TRBV7-3	TRBJ2-5	TGTGCCAGCAGCTTAGGGAGGGCGGGAGCAGAGACCCAGTACTTC	CASSLGRAGAETQYF
14	TRBD1	.	TRBV7-9	TRBJ1-4	TGTGCCAGCAACCAGGACAGGGCGAATGAAAAACTGTTTTTT	CASNQDRANEKLFF
14	TRBD1	once	TRBV19	TRBJ1-1	TGTGCCAGTAGCTCGGACAGGGTGAACACTGAAGCTTTCTTT	CASSSDRVNTEAFF
18	TRBD1	.	TRBV5-6	TRBJ1-4	TGTGCCAGCAGCGCCCTAGCGGACAGGGATGGAACTAATGAAAAACTGTTTTTT	CASSALADRDGTNEKLFF
16	.	.	TRBV12-5	TRBJ2-1	TGTGCTAGTGGTTTGGTACTCTCGACGGTAGGGAATGAGCAGTTCTTC	CASGLVLSTVGNEQFF
13	.	.	TRBV30	TRBJ2-2	TGTGCCTTTGAACTTGGAGCCGCCGGGGAGCTGTTTTTT	CAFELGAAGELFF
16	TRBD1	few	TRBV9	TRBJ1-1	TGTGCCAGCAGCGTAGCTCGCCCAGGGGGGAACACTGAAGCTTTCTTT	CASSVARPGGNTEAFF
15	.	once	TRBV6-5	TRBJ2-7	TGTGCCAGCAGTTATTGGTCGGGCTTGGGGTCCGAGCAGTACTTC	CASSYWSGLGSEQYF
13	.	.	TRBV27	TRBJ1-2	TGTGCCAGCAGTTCACAGGGTACCTATGGCTACACCTTC	CASSSQGTYGYTF
13	.	.	TRBV6-4	TRBJ2-3	TGTGCCAGCAGTGACACCGGGACGGATACGCAGTATTTT	CASSDTGTDTQYF
15	TRBD1	.	TRBV7-9	TRBJ1-1	TGTGCCAGCAGCCCCCGGGACAGGGATTACACTGAAGCTTTCTTT	CASSPRDRDYTEAFF
16	.	.	TRBV18	TRBJ2-1	TGTGCCAGCTCACCTTCCGTGAGGGTTCGGGTCGGTGAGCAGTTCTTC	CASSPSVRVRVGEQFF
16	.	once	TRBV28	TRBJ1-4	TGTGCCAGCAGTCCACCAACAGGGCCAACTAATGAAAAACTGTTTTTT	CASSPPTGPTNEKLFF
15	.	.	TRBV19	TRBJ2-4	TGTGCCAGTAGTCTCGAGAGGTTGGCCAAAAACATTCAGTACTTC	CASSLERLAKNIQYF
16	TRBD2	.	TRBV7-8	TRBJ2-1	TGTGCCAGCAGCCTTCTCGTGGGGACTAGAGAGAATGAGCAGTTCTTC	CASSLLVGTRENEQFF
15	TRBD1	.	TRBV7-9	TRBJ1-1	TGTGCCAGCAGCTACAGACAGGGCGGGAACACTGAAGCTTTCTTT	CASSYRQGGNTEAFF
14	.	once	TRBV5-1	TRBJ2-3	TGCGCCAGCAGCTTGCGAACAAGCACAGATACGCAGTATTTT	CASSLRTSTDTQYF
15	.	.	TRBV18	TRBJ1-3	TGTGCCAGCTCACCCGAACAGGTCACTGGAAACACCATATATTTT	CASSPEQVTGNTIYF